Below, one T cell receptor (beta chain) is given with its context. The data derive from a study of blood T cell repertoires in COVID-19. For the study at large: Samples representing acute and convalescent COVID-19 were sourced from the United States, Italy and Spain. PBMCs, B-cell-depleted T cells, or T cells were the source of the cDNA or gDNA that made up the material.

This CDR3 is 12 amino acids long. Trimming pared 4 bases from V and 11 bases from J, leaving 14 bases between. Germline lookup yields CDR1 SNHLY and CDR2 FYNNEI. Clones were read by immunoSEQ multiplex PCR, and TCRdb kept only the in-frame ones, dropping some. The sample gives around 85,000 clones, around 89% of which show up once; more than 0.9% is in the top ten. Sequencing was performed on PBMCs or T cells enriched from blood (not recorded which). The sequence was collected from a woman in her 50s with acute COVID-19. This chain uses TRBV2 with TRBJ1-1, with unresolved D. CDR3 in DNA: TGTGCCAGCAGTGTGGTCCCCTTCTACGCTTTCTTT. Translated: CASSVVPFYAFF.